These 6 T cell receptor beta chains share one sample of origin, sequenced in a study of control samples from healthy donors and cancer patients. The table came from immunoSEQ multiplex PCR; TCRdb's copy has only in-frame clones and leaves some out. Of hundreds of thousands of clones listed, around nine tenths were seen once; the top ten hold 5% to 7%. The material sequenced was PBMCs. These receptor sequences come from a man aged 35-49 years with head and neck cancer.

The genes are TRBV2 and TRBJ1-5, with a tentative D call TRBD1 (6 bases). Trimming took 8 bases from V and 4 from J, leaving 15 bases between them. Germline CDR1 reads SNHLY; CDR2 reads FYNNEI. CDR3 size: 14 residues. CDR3 protein: CASRQEGRNQPQHF. CDR3 sequence (DNA): TGTGCCAGCCGACAGGAGGGGAGGAATCAGCCCCAGCATTTT.

The chain joins TRBV10-3 to TRBJ1-5; 11 nucleotides match TRBD1. This CDR3 is built from 17 residues. Trimming took 5 bases from V and 4 from J; bases not matched to a gene: 10. CDR1 and CDR2 (germline): ENHRY, SYGVKD. CDR3 sequence: CAISPRDRGDLNQPQHF. CDR3 coding DNA: TGTGCCATCAGTCCCCGGGACAGGGGGGACTTAAATCAGCCCCAGCATTTT.

The chain joins TRBV9 to TRBJ1-6; D is unresolved. CDR1 and CDR2 from the germline V gene are SGDLS and YYNGEE. V lost 2 bases, J lost 0 bases, and 9 bases lay in between. The CDR3 contains 16 residues. The CDR3: CASSVRASSYNSPLHF. The CDR3 bases are TGTGCCAGCAGCGTCCGGGCCAGCTCCTATAATTCACCCCTCCACTTT.

This chain uses TRBV6-5 with TRBJ2-1, with D possibly being TRBD1 or TRBD2 (5 bases each). The CDR3 has 13 amino acids. The V gene lost 6 bases and the J gene lost 10 bases, with 16 bases spanning the gap. In germline, CDR1 is MNHEY, CDR2 SVGAGI. CDR3 DNA sequence: TGTGCCAGCAGGGGGGTCATGGGCCAAGAGCAGTTCTTC. It codes for CASRGVMGQEQFF.

This chain joins TRBV28 and TRBJ1-5; D is unresolved. The germline V gene has CDR1 MDHEN and CDR2 SYDVKM. This CDR3 has 13 residues. V gave up 2 bases and J gave up 3 bases, with 5 bases separating them. Here the CDR3 reads CASSLGTNQPQHF. For the CDR3, the DNA is TGTGCCAGCAGTTTAGGTACCAATCAGCCCCAGCATTTT.

The chain joins TRBV27 to TRBJ2-3; the D gene could be TRBD1 or TRBD2 (5 bases each). The CDR3 spans 17 residues. V lost 8 bases to trimming and J lost 1 base, with 22 bases between them. Germline-derived CDR1 and CDR2 are MNHEY and SMNVEV (reference sequence). CDR3 protein: CASGRSPGALGTDTQYF. The CDR3 region has the DNA TGTGCCAGCGGACGGTCCCCCGGGGCTCTTGGCACAGATACGCAGTATTTT.